Only a few counts were recorded for the clone carrying this TCR beta chain. This table comes from immunoSEQ multiplex PCR, and its TCRdb copy is limited to in-frame clones, with some not included. The data hold roughly 290,000 clones, with about 90% observed a single time. The entry originates in a study of blood T cell repertoires in COVID-19. Overall study context: Sources were T cells, B-cell-depleted T cells, or PBMCs; the material itself was cDNA or gDNA.

This CDR3 comprises 14 residues. CDR1 and CDR2 from the germline V gene are LNHDA and SQIVND (reference sequence). With 0 bases removed from V and 4 bases from J, the gap between germline ends came to 7 bases. Sequenced: peripheral blood. The chain has TRBV19 and TRBJ1-5; D is unresolved. This TCR was recovered from a woman in her twenties or thirties who had recovered from COVID-19. This CDR3 reads CASSIDRRNQPQHF. The CDR3 DNA reads as TGTGCCAGTAGTATAGATAGGAGGAATCAGCCCCAGCATTTT.